This is a list of T cell receptor beta chains from one sample in a study of immune cell composition in non-small cell lung cancer. Repertoires were generated with immunoSEQ multiplex PCR, while TCRdb's copy carries only in-frame clones and drops some. Of approximately 6,600 clones in the sample, about 74% were seen once. The specimen was non-adjacent lung tissue. The source is a human donor with non-small cell lung cancer. Each CDR3 is given without its conserved first and last residue. Clone size appears in some rows only: once, few, many, or a class for an expanded clone.

v_gene: TRBV7-2
abundance: .
CDR3aa: ASSLTGTGGTNEKLF

v_gene: TRBV2
abundance: large
CDR3aa: ASSESQGIGYEQY

v_gene: TRBV29-1
abundance: .
CDR3aa: SVIRDRSTDTQY

v_gene: TRBV5-1
abundance: once
CDR3aa: ASSPRGLAGSSYNEQF

v_gene: TRBV5-5
abundance: few
CDR3aa: ASSLVGGPETQY

v_gene: TRBV19
abundance: .
CDR3aa: ASSQGRTYEQY

v_gene: TRBV12-5
abundance: .
CDR3aa: ASGLDSRWVQPQH

v_gene: TRBV27
abundance: .
CDR3aa: ASSLLLRDTQY

v_gene: TRBV29-1
abundance: once
CDR3aa: SVRQGGSYEQY

v_gene: TRBV10-2
abundance: .
CDR3aa: ASSVGLAPETQY

v_gene: TRBV30
abundance: few
CDR3aa: AWSGQGGAYEQY

v_gene: TRBV19
abundance: few
CDR3aa: ASSIEAATTNEKLF

v_gene: TRBV20-1
abundance: once
CDR3aa: SAVQLEQY

v_gene: TRBV9
abundance: medium-sized
CDR3aa: ASSVAGTSADTQY

v_gene: TRBV7-2
abundance: once
CDR3aa: ASSLGQNTEAF

v_gene: TRBV19
abundance: .
CDR3aa: ASRTTEAGRITGELF

v_gene: TRBV6-4
abundance: few
CDR3aa: ASSEDRGYGYT

v_gene: TRBV5-4
abundance: .
CDR3aa: ASSLLRGETQY

v_gene: TRBV5-4
abundance: .
CDR3aa: ASSLGQGSGEQY

v_gene: TRBV18
abundance: .
CDR3aa: ASSPPAGAAYEQY

v_gene: TRBV15
abundance: .
CDR3aa: ATSRDDSTYGYT

v_gene: TRBV6-5
abundance: .
CDR3aa: ASSYLTTGKNIQY

v_gene: TRBV7-8
abundance: .
CDR3aa: ASSSGLAESIYEQY

v_gene: TRBV5-6
abundance: few
CDR3aa: ASSLPQGAEQY

v_gene: TRBV15
abundance: few
CDR3aa: ATSRDLGLANTGELF

v_gene: TRBV5-4
abundance: .
CDR3aa: ASSFRGLADTQY

v_gene: TRBV30
abundance: .
CDR3aa: ACQASGLIPEAF

v_gene: TRBV9
abundance: .
CDR3aa: ASSVALDRTLGYT

v_gene: TRBV7-9
abundance: few
CDR3aa: ASSLAGTSGGNTGELF

v_gene: TRBV2
abundance: once
CDR3aa: ASILETSGSPDTQY

v_gene: TRBV10-3
abundance: .
CDR3aa: AISESRAGDYGYT

v_gene: TRBV19
abundance: .
CDR3aa: ASSETSSYNEQF

v_gene: TRBV9
abundance: .
CDR3aa: ASSPRQGTSTDTQY

v_gene: TRBV5-6
abundance: .
CDR3aa: ASSLYPLAGGSGEQY

v_gene: TRBV11-2
abundance: .
CDR3aa: ASRTPYSVETQY

v_gene: TRBV5-4
abundance: .
CDR3aa: ASSSTGGRTDTQY

v_gene: TRBV7-7
abundance: few
CDR3aa: ASSALADTQY

v_gene: TRBV4-3
abundance: .
CDR3aa: ASSQDRTGPYYGYT

v_gene: TRBV6-6
abundance: .
CDR3aa: ASSPRETQY

v_gene: TRBV30
abundance: .
CDR3aa: AWNGGWGAEAF

v_gene: TRBV11-3
abundance: .
CDR3aa: ASSLGGKNIQY

v_gene: TRBV27
abundance: .
CDR3aa: ASSLRGRWETQY

v_gene: TRBV28
abundance: few
CDR3aa: ASGSRRELNEQF

v_gene: TRBV29-1
abundance: once
CDR3aa: SVEGTVSYNEQF

v_gene: TRBV7-2
abundance: .
CDR3aa: ASSWGDYGYT